Below, 27 T cell receptor beta chains from the same sample are listed, as sequenced in a study of response to subunit inactivated influenza vaccine. TCRdb re-called the RT-PCR reads with MiXCR, one entry per CDR3 protein. The sample carries under 550,000 distinct CDR3 sequences, less than 10% recorded once. This sample comprised PBMCs from blood, obtained around 2 years after vaccination. All receptors come from a man aged 45-69 years who received an inactivated influenza vaccine.

Only a few counts were recorded for this clonotype. The rearrangement joins TRBV10-3 to TRBJ2-5, with 8 bases aligning to TRBD2. CDR1 is ENHRY and CDR2 is SYGVKD in the germline V gene. Losses at the gene ends were 6 bases for V and 4 bases for J; bases not matched to a gene: 4. This CDR3 contains 13 residues. The CDR3 is CAIRGAGGETQYF. In DNA, the CDR3 is TGTGCCATCAGGGGGGCGGGAGGAGAGACCCAGTACTTC.

This rearrangement joins TRBV6-6 to TRBJ2-7; D is ambiguous. Looked up from germline, CDR1 is MNHNY and CDR2 is SVGAGI (reference sequence). V was pared by 3 bases and J by 0 bases, with 6 bases between. This CDR3 has 13 residues. CDR3 bases: TGTGCCAGCAGTTATTTGTACTCCTACGAGCAGTACTTC. It codes for CASSYLYSYEQYF.

This rearrangement joins TRBV12-3 or TRBV12-4 to TRBJ2-5; the match to TRBD1 covers 9 bases. The V segment lost 6 bases and the J segment 5 bases; nucleotides outside the gene matches: 7. The CDR3 totals 14 residues. CDR3: CASSKQGAGETQYF. Written as DNA, the CDR3 is TGTGCCAGCAGCAAACAGGGGGCGGGGGAGACCCAGTACTTC.

V is TRBV30 and J is TRBJ1-6; no clear D. Germline CDR1 GTSNPN, CDR2 SVGIG (reference sequence). The CDR3 consists of 16 residues. Trimming stripped 3 bases from V and 0 bases from J, with 12 bases between. The chain's CDR3 is CAWRVYGSSYNSPLHF. CDR3 sequence (DNA): TGTGCCTGGAGAGTTTACGGGAGCTCCTATAATTCACCCCTCCACTTT.

The chain combines TRBV4-2 with TRBJ1-2; D gene uncertain. Germline V gives CDR1 LGHNA, CDR2 YNFKEQ. The V and J ends lost 1 base and 4 bases respectively, with 13 bases between them. The CDR3 is 15 residues long. CDR3 residues: CASSQGKQRSYGYTF. The CDR3 DNA reads TGTGCCAGCAGCCAAGGGAAACAAAGGAGCTATGGCTACACCTTC.

The chain is built from TRBV20-1 and TRBJ2-2; D might be TRBD2 (5 bases). V was cut by 6 bases and J by 0 bases, with 23 bases left in between. Germline lookup yields CDR1 DFQATT and CDR2 SNEGSKA (reference sequence). The CDR3 totals 18 residues. DNA for the CDR3: TGCAGTGCAAAAAGCCTCTCTGGGAGTCGTTCGAACACCGGGGAGCTGTTTTTT. This codes for CSAKSLSGSRSNTGELFF.

This clonotype has just a few counts. The genes are TRBV12-3 or TRBV12-4 and TRBJ1-5, with TRBD1 matching over 9 bases. The ends lost 5 bases at V and 6 bases at J; junction bases unmatched: 11. CDR3 length: 16 residues. CDR3 sequence (DNA): TGTGCCAGCAGTCTGATTGGGACAGGGTGGTTTCAGCCCCAGCATTTT. It specifies CASSLIGTGWFQPQHF.

This clonotype appeared a few times. The V gene is TRBV18, the J gene TRBJ2-7; 9 nucleotides agree with TRBD2. This CDR3 spans 14 amino acids. Germline lookup yields CDR1 KGHSH and CDR2 LQKENI. Trimming cost V 9 bases and J 4 bases; bases outside gene matches: 10. This CDR3 is CASSRTSEAYEQYF. In DNA, the CDR3 is TGTGCCAGTTCCCGGACTAGCGAAGCTTACGAGCAGTACTTC.

This clonotype was recorded a few times. The chain couples TRBV28 to TRBJ1-1; no clear D gene. Trimming took 4 bases from V and 1 from J, leaving 10 bases between them. CDR1 is MDHEN, CDR2 SYDVKM, per germline. The CDR3 runs 14 residues. CDR3 in amino acids: CASSSAQRNTEAFF. The CDR3 region has the DNA TGTGCCAGCAGTTCTGCACAGAGGAACACTGAAGCTTTCTTT.

This clonotype was seen a handful of times. The chain has TRBV10-3 and TRBJ1-5, with 7 nucleotides matching TRBD1. This CDR3 is built from 14 residues. In germline, CDR1 is ENHRY, CDR2 SYGVKD. Trimming cost V 4 bases and J 4 bases; bases outside gene matches: 4. The CDR3 DNA follows: TGTGCCATCAGTGTGGACAGGCTTAATCAGCCCCAGCATTTT. Translation gives CAISVDRLNQPQHF.

The chain employs TRBV20-1 and TRBJ2-2; 8 bases are a match to TRBD1. Germline CDR1 and CDR2: DFQATT and SNEGSKA (reference sequence). V trimming: 2 bases; J trimming: 7 bases; junction bases outside the gene matches: 3. The CDR3 sequence is 13 residues long. The CDR3 DNA reads TGCAGTGCTAGACACAGGGGGATCGGGGAGCTGTTTTTT. Translated, it gives CSARHRGIGELFF.

This clonotype was counted at least ten times. The V call is TRBV20-1, the J call TRBJ2-1; 12 nucleotides agree with TRBD2. The CDR3 consists of 15 residues. With 6 bases clipped from V and 9 bases from J, the junction kept 12 bases outside the gene matches. Germline CDR1 is DFQATT and CDR2 is SNEGSKA (reference sequence). DNA of the CDR3: TGCAGTGCGCCTGGAACTAGCGGGAGGCCGGGTGAGCAGTTCTTC. This gives the protein CSAPGTSGRPGEQFF.

As concerns this clonotype: Germline is not matched at one junction end, which may reflect a read error. V and J are TRBV4-1 and TRBJ2-1, with 7 bases matching TRBD2. CDR3 length equals 18 residues. Germline V CDR1 and CDR2: MGHRA, YSYEKL. The CDR3 bases are TGCGCCAGCAGCCCGGACGGACTAGTCGTGTCCTCCTACAATGGGCAGTTCTTC. Translation gives CASSPDGLVVSSYNGQFF.

In its sample, this clonotype was seen a few times. This chain links TRBV27 with TRBJ2-1, with 9 bases identical to TRBD1. The CDR3 spans 15 residues. Losses at the gene ends were 8 bases for V and 9 bases for J; bases not matched to a gene: 14. Germline assignment: CDR1 MNHEY and CDR2 SMNVEV (reference sequence). The CDR3 DNA reads TGTGCCAGCCGGTCTCCGGGACAGGGTTTTACTGAGCAGTTCTTC. Translated: CASRSPGQGFTEQFF.

The V and J genes are TRBV12-3 or TRBV12-4 and TRBJ1-5; 9 positions match TRBD1. This CDR3 has 16 amino acids. Trimming took 3 bases from V and 2 from J; bases not matched to a gene: 5. The CDR3 region is CASSLDRGYGNQPQHF. The CDR3 nucleotides are TGTGCCAGCAGTTTGGACAGGGGATACGGCAATCAGCCCCAGCATTTT.

The table lists this clonotype with many counts. This chain joins TRBV12-3 or TRBV12-4 and TRBJ1-1; D is ambiguous. V gave up 5 bases and J gave up 2 bases, with 0 bases separating them. The CDR3 runs to 10 residues. The CDR3 region is CASSNTEAFF. The CDR3 nucleotides read TGTGCCAGCAGTAACACTGAAGCTTTCTTT.

This chain links TRBV20-1 with TRBJ2-4; D ambiguous. The germline V and J ends were trimmed by 2 bases and 8 bases, with 13 bases remaining between them. The length of the CDR3 is 13 residues. Germline-derived CDR1 and CDR2 are DFQATT and SNEGSKA (reference sequence). CDR3 bases: TGCAGTGCTAGACCCTCCGCGAAGGACATTCAGTACTTC. Residues: CSARPSAKDIQYF.

Ten or more counts support this clonotype. The chain recombines TRBV7-2 with TRBJ2-1, with D possibly matching TRBD1 (5 bases). The V end lost 1 base, the J end lost 6 bases, and 13 bases lay between the germline ends. The length of the CDR3 is 15 residues. CDR1 and CDR2 (germline): SGHTA, FQGNSA. In nucleotides, the CDR3 is TGTGCCAGCAGCTTAGAAGTACTAAGGGGCAATGAGCAGTTCTTC. The encoded protein is CASSLEVLRGNEQFF. The full variable domain, rest sourced from reference TRBV7-2 and TRBJ2-1, is GAGVSQSPSNKVTEKGKDVELRCDPISGHTALYWYRQSLGQGLEFLIYFQGNSAPDKSGLPSDRFSAERTGGSVSTLTIQRTQQEDSAVYLCASSLEVLRGNEQFFGPGTRLTVL.

This clonotype was seen only a few times. The V gene is TRBV29-1, the J gene TRBJ1-4; a weak D match, TRBD1 (5 bases). Trimming took off 7 bases at V and 0 bases at J, with 12 bases between the two ends. The germline CDR1 and CDR2 sequences are SQVTM and ANQGSEA. This CDR3 contains 14 residues. CDR3 nucleotides: TGCAGCGCCGGGGGAGGGGCAACTAATGAAAAACTGTTTTTT. It specifies CSAGGGATNEKLFF.

In its sample, this clonotype was seen many times. The chain links TRBV28 to TRBJ1-5; possibly TRBD1 for D (6 bases). CDR1 and CDR2 from the germline V gene are MDHEN and SYDVKM. The CDR3 length is 15 residues. V lost 7 bases to trimming and J lost 1 base, with 14 bases between them. The CDR3 region is CASTPLGGSNQPQHF. The CDR3 coding sequence is TGTGCCAGCACCCCCTTAGGGGGAAGCAATCAGCCCCAGCATTTT.

This clonotype appeared a few times. The V gene is TRBV10-3, the J gene TRBJ2-1; TRBD2 might be the D (6 bases). V was shortened by 7 bases and J by 3 bases, with 16 bases between the two germline ends. This CDR3 region has 15 residues. The germline CDR1 and CDR2 sequences are ENHRY and SYGVKD. Here the CDR3 reads CAITPNAGFYNEQFF. CDR3 nucleotide sequence: TGTGCCATCACTCCTAACGCGGGGTTCTACAATGAGCAGTTCTTC.

This clonotype was counted only a few times. The chain has TRBV14 and TRBJ2-1; unclear D gene. The germline V and J ends were trimmed by 1 base and 0 bases, with 10 bases remaining between them. Germline CDR1 SGHDN, CDR2 FVKESK. The CDR3 is 16 amino acids. The CDR3 is CASSQGRLSSYNEQFF. The DNA for the CDR3 is TGTGCCAGCAGCCAAGGCAGGCTCAGCTCCTACAATGAGCAGTTCTTC.

This clonotype was found a few times. The chain is built from TRBV12-3 or TRBV12-4 and TRBJ2-7, with 7 bases lining up with TRBD1. The CDR3 spans 14 residues. V shed 3 bases and J 3 bases; nucleotides not matched to a gene: 5. As DNA, the CDR3 is TGTGCCAGCAGTTTTGGGACAGTCGACTACGAGCAGTACTTC. This codes for CASSFGTVDYEQYF.

CDR3 sequence: CSGRDRSSYEQYF. The CDR3 DNA sequence: TGCAGCGGCCGGGACAGGAGCTCCTACGAGCAGTACTTC. The chain employs TRBV29-1 and TRBJ2-7; 8 bases agree with TRBD1. Trimming cost V 7 bases and J 0 bases; bases outside gene matches: 5. The CDR3 length is 13 residues. The germline V gene has CDR1 SQVTM and CDR2 ANQGSEA.

This chain links TRBV6-5 with TRBJ1-2, with D unclear. CDR1 MNHEY and CDR2 SVGAGI come from the germline V gene. CDR3 length: 18 amino acids. The V and J ends lost 0 bases and 2 bases respectively, with 19 bases between them. CDR3 DNA: TGTGCCAGCAGTTACTCAAAACAGTCGGGATACTACAACTATGGCTACACCTTC. The encoded protein is CASSYSKQSGYYNYGYTF.

This clonotype appeared a few times. V and J are TRBV20-1 and TRBJ2-3; 8 bases match TRBD2. V shed 1 base, J shed 2 bases, and the junction held 5 bases outside the gene matches. CDR1 and CDR2 (germline): DFQATT, SNEGSKA (reference sequence). This CDR3 spans 15 amino acids. CDR3 DNA: TGCAGTGCTAGAGGACGGGAGGGACTCACAGATACGCAGTATTTT. Its translation is CSARGREGLTDTQYF.

This clonotype was counted between two and nine times. This rearrangement joins TRBV7-2 to TRBJ2-5, with TRBD1 matching over 7 bases. V shed 0 bases, J shed 5 bases, and the junction held 9 bases outside the gene matches. Germline-derived CDR1 and CDR2 are SGHTA and FQGNSA. This CDR3 contains 16 residues. CDR3 residues: CASSLARTGAGETQYF. For the CDR3, the DNA is TGTGCCAGCAGCTTAGCGAGAACAGGGGCGGGTGAGACCCAGTACTTC.